Listed below are T cell receptor beta chains from one sample, sequenced in a study of memory CD4+ T cells and cytomegalovirus serostatus. Measured with immunoSEQ multiplex PCR; TCRdb has only the in-frame clones, and not every one. The data contain about 44,000 clones, approximately 82% of them singletons. The sequenced material came from memory CD4+ T cells from blood. These receptors were taken from an adult in good health and CMV-seronegative. The CDR3 runs from the conserved cysteine through the conserved F or W. D genes are given only for firm matches. Not every row has a clone size; where given, it reads once, few, many or a size class.

J gene: TRBJ2-2; V gene: TRBV2; D gene: NA; clone size: medium-sized; CDR3 protein: CASSKTGTLTGELFF; CDR3 DNA: TGTGCCAGCAGTAAAACCGGGACCCTGACCGGGGAGCTGTTTTTT
J gene: TRBJ1-3; V gene: TRBV5-1; D gene: NA; clone size: NA; CDR3 protein: CASSPGAGENTIYF; CDR3 DNA: TGCGCCAGCAGCCCCGGGGCAGGGGAGAACACCATATATTTT
J gene: TRBJ1-2; V gene: TRBV19; D gene: NA; clone size: NA; CDR3 protein: CASSSSTTHYGYTF; CDR3 DNA: TGTGCCAGTAGTTCGTCGACAACTCACTATGGCTACACCTTC
J gene: TRBJ2-3; V gene: TRBV5-4; D gene: NA; clone size: NA; CDR3 protein: CASSLTKGSTDTQYF; CDR3 DNA: TGTGCCAGCAGCCTGACTAAGGGCAGCACAGATACGCAGTATTTT
J gene: TRBJ1-1; V gene: TRBV2; D gene: NA; clone size: NA; CDR3 protein: CASNSGPTEAFF; CDR3 DNA: TGTGCCAGCAACAGTGGGCCCACTGAAGCTTTCTTT
J gene: TRBJ1-3; V gene: TRBV2; D gene: NA; clone size: NA; CDR3 protein: CASSDRGPQAADTIYF; CDR3 DNA: TGTGCCAGCAGTGATAGGGGACCACAAGCGGCGGACACCATATATTTT
J gene: TRBJ1-3; V gene: TRBV5-6; D gene: TRBD1; clone size: NA; CDR3 protein: CASSLGPTGRGNTIYF; CDR3 DNA: TGTGCCAGCAGCTTGGGGCCGACAGGGAGGGGAAACACCATATATTTT
J gene: TRBJ1-1; V gene: TRBV9; D gene: TRBD1; clone size: NA; CDR3 protein: CASSVGTGLGTEAFF; CDR3 DNA: TGTGCCAGCAGCGTAGGGACAGGGCTGGGGACTGAAGCTTTCTTT
J gene: TRBJ2-7; V gene: TRBV7-7; D gene: NA; clone size: NA; CDR3 protein: CASSPGANTAYEQYF; CDR3 DNA: TGTGCTAGCAGCCCTGGGGCAAACACCGCCTACGAGCAGTACTTC
J gene: TRBJ2-3; V gene: TRBV4-1; D gene: NA; clone size: NA; CDR3 protein: CASSQGVGGGTDTQYF; CDR3 DNA: TGCGCCAGCAGCCAAGGGGTGGGTGGGGGTACAGATACGCAGTATTTT
J gene: TRBJ2-6; V gene: TRBV9; D gene: TRBD1; clone size: NA; CDR3 protein: CASSVVMGQPSGANVLTF; CDR3 DNA: TGTGCCAGCAGCGTAGTTATGGGACAGCCTTCTGGGGCCAACGTCCTGACTTTC
J gene: TRBJ2-1; V gene: TRBV29-1; D gene: NA; clone size: NA; CDR3 protein: CSLEDGTNEQFF; CDR3 DNA: TGCAGCCTTGAAGACGGGACAAATGAGCAGTTCTTC
J gene: TRBJ2-2; V gene: TRBV30; D gene: NA; clone size: NA; CDR3 protein: CAWSVRVTGELFF; CDR3 DNA: TGTGCCTGGAGTGTACGGGTTACCGGGGAGCTGTTTTTT
J gene: TRBJ1-3; V gene: TRBV7-2; D gene: NA; clone size: NA; CDR3 protein: CASSLKTSSGNTIYF; CDR3 DNA: TGTGCCAGCAGCTTAAAGACATCCTCTGGAAACACCATATATTTT
J gene: TRBJ2-3; V gene: TRBV5-8; D gene: NA; clone size: once; CDR3 protein: CASSLVAGAPRDTQYF; CDR3 DNA: TGTGCCAGCAGCTTGGTAGCAGGGGCGCCCCGTGATACGCAGTATTTT
J gene: TRBJ2-4; V gene: TRBV5-1; D gene: NA; clone size: few; CDR3 protein: CASSPVGTHAENIQYF; CDR3 DNA: TGCGCCAGCAGCCCAGTAGGGACGCACGCCGAAAACATTCAGTACTTC
J gene: TRBJ2-3; V gene: TRBV5-6; D gene: NA; clone size: NA; CDR3 protein: CASSPQGWGTDTQYF; CDR3 DNA: TGTGCCAGCAGCCCGCAGGGTTGGGGCACAGATACGCAGTATTTT
J gene: TRBJ2-5; V gene: TRBV9; D gene: TRBD1; clone size: NA; CDR3 protein: CASSVGPDREETQYF; CDR3 DNA: TGTGCCAGCAGCGTAGGCCCGGACAGGGAAGAGACCCAGTACTTC